This is a list of T cell receptor beta chains from one sample in a study of T cell responses to AZD1222 COVID-19 vaccine. This table comes from immunoSEQ multiplex PCR, and its TCRdb copy is limited to in-frame clones, with some not included. This repertoire shows some 64,000 clones, over 80% found once; its top ten account for approximately 6.3%. The specimen was peripheral blood, collected 28 days after the second dose of the MenACWY control vaccine. These receptor sequences come from an adult who received the MenACWY meningococcal vaccine as a control. Both conserved end residues are part of each CDR3. A D gene is named only where the DNA matches it firmly. A clone size is listed for some rows: how often the clone was seen (once, few, many), or a class if it is expanded.

TRBJ2-6 TRBV7-3 TRBD1 . CASSSHRGVGANVLTF TGTGCCAGCAGCTCGCACAGGGGAGTCGGGGCCAACGTCCTGACTTTC
TRBJ2-1 TRBV19 TRBD1 . CASSSQGGRQFF TGTGCCAGTAGTTCACAGGGGGGTCGGCAGTTCTTC
TRBJ2-3 TRBV7-2 TRBD1 few CASSSGQGITDTQYF TGTGCCAGCAGCTCAGGACAGGGGATCACAGATACGCAGTATTTT
TRBJ2-7 TRBV5-8 . . CASSLNALGDISYEQYF TGTGCCAGCAGCTTGAATGCTCTGGGGGACATATCCTACGAGCAGTACTTC
TRBJ1-3 TRBV18 . . CASSPGDSGNTIYF TGTGCCAGCTCACCGGGGGACTCTGGAAACACCATATATTTT
TRBJ1-2 TRBV5-1 . . CASSLGVGQAYGYTF TGCGCCAGCAGCCTGGGGGTGGGGCAGGCGTATGGCTACACCTTC
TRBJ1-1 TRBV20-1 TRBD1 . CSASKLGQANTEAFF TGCAGTGCTAGTAAGTTGGGACAGGCGAACACTGAAGCTTTCTTT
TRBJ1-1 TRBV7-6 . few CASGGEAFF TGTGCCAGCGGGGGTGAAGCTTTCTTT
TRBJ1-1 TRBV4-3 . . CASSQGFGGREDDTEAFF TGCGCCAGCAGCCAAGGGTTTGGTGGCAGGGAGGATGACACTGAAGCTTTCTTT
TRBJ1-2 TRBV7-5 . once CVRSLGERGYTF TGTGTCAGAAGCTTAGGGGAGAGGGGCTACACCTTC
TRBJ1-3 TRBV20-1 TRBD1 . CSASDGQGYGNTIYF TGCAGTGCTAGTGACGGACAGGGGTACGGAAACACCATATATTTT
TRBJ2-1 TRBV4-1 . . CASSQVLSRRGFNLNEQFF TGCGCCAGCAGCCAAGTCCTTTCAAGGCGGGGTTTTAATTTGAATGAGCAGTTCTTC
TRBJ1-3 TRBV4-3 . . CASSQDASTSSGNTIYF TGCGCCAGCAGCCAAGATGCGTCAACGAGCTCTGGAAACACCATATATTTT
TRBJ1-1 TRBV11-2 . once CASSHAGLANTEAFF TGTGCCAGCAGCCACGCGGGATTGGCGAACACTGAAGCTTTCTTT
TRBJ1-1 TRBV6-5 . . CASSSPTEAFF TGTGCCAGCAGTTCCCCCACTGAAGCTTTCTTT
TRBJ2-3 TRBV7-2 TRBD2 once CASRVGLAGADTQYF TGTGCCAGCAGGGTGGGACTAGCGGGAGCGGATACGCAGTATTTT
TRBJ2-7 TRBV10-3 TRBD1 once CAIGRDSHYEQYF TGTGCCATCGGAAGGGACAGCCATTACGAGCAGTACTTC
TRBJ1-1 TRBV11-3 . . CASSLVPGDEAFF TGTGCCAGCAGCTTAGTTCCGGGGGATGAAGCTTTCTTT
TRBJ2-2 TRBV7-9 TRBD1 . CASSLLGPGGQGNTGELFF TGTGCCAGCAGCTTATTAGGCCCAGGGGGACAGGGCAACACCGGGGAGCTGTTTTTT
TRBJ1-5 TRBV21-1 . . CASSAGTSERGEGDQPQHF TGTGCCAGCAGCGCGGGGACCTCGGAACGGGGAGAGGGAGATCAGCCCCAGCATTTT
TRBJ1-4 TRBV12-3/TRBV12-4 . . CASRGQVNEKLFF TGTGCCAGCCGGGGGCAGGTTAATGAAAAACTGTTTTTT
TRBJ2-3 TRBV6-5 TRBD2 few CASCPAGGPGDTQYF TGTGCCAGCTGCCCAGCGGGAGGGCCAGGAGATACGCAGTATTTT
TRBJ2-2 TRBV5-1 TRBD2 . CASSVEAGAVTGELFF TGCGCCAGCAGCGTAGAAGCGGGAGCGGTCACCGGGGAGCTGTTTTTT
TRBJ1-3 TRBV29-1 TRBD1 . CSAAPTGTSGNTIYF TGCAGCGCCGCCCCGACAGGGACCTCTGGAAACACCATATATTTT